This is a list of T cell receptor beta chains from one sample in a study of PD-L1 blockade in urothelial cancer. TCRdb keeps only in-frame clones here, not all; method: immunoSEQ multiplex PCR. The sample shows around 80,000 clones, around 90% of them seen only once. The source material was PBMCs, sampled around atezolizumab (anti-PD-L1) treatment. These receptors were taken from a woman of 80 years or more with urothelial cancer. CDR3s include the opening cysteine and the closing phenylalanine or tryptophan. The D gene is left open where the match is weak. Size is stated for part of the rows, as once, few or many counts, or as a class when the clone is expanded.

NA	NA	TRBV18	TRBJ2-5	CASSSSQETQYF	TGTGCCAGCTCATCCAGCCAAGAGACCCAGTACTTC
NA	NA	TRBV5-1	TRBJ2-3	CASSLASTDTQYF	TGCGCCAGCAGCTTGGCGAGCACAGATACGCAGTATTTT
NA	NA	TRBV15	TRBJ1-5	CATSRDRGKGEEPQHF	TGTGCCACCAGCAGAGATCGAGGGAAAGGTGAAGAGCCCCAGCATTTT
NA	NA	TRBV4-2	TRBJ2-7	CASSQDLAASSYEQYF	TGTGCCAGCAGCCAAGATCTGGCAGCGAGCTCCTACGAGCAGTACTTC
TRBD2	NA	TRBV9	TRBJ2-5	CASTPGASGYTYQETQYF	TGTGCCAGCACCCCTGGGGCTAGCGGATACACGTACCAAGAGACCCAGTACTTC
NA	NA	TRBV10-2	TRBJ2-1	CASSESGTLQFF	TGCGCCAGCAGTGAGTCGGGGACTCTACAGTTCTTC
TRBD1	NA	TRBV5-1	TRBJ2-4	CASSLETGGQNIQYF	TGCGCCAGCAGCTTGGAGACAGGGGGTCAAAACATTCAGTACTTC
NA	NA	TRBV7-9	TRBJ1-4	CASSSLRATNEKLFF	TGTGCCAGCAGCTCGCTCCGGGCAACTAATGAAAAACTGTTTTTT
NA	NA	TRBV6-1	TRBJ2-7	CASSEVEPVWFGEQYF	TGTGCCAGCAGTGAAGTCGAGCCGGTCTGGTTCGGCGAGCAGTACTTC
TRBD1	NA	TRBV5-4	TRBJ1-2	CASSFGQGDSGYTF	TGTGCCAGCAGCTTCGGGCAGGGGGATAGTGGCTACACCTTC
TRBD1	NA	TRBV15	TRBJ1-5	CATSRQGDQPQHF	TGTGCCACCAGCAGACAGGGGGATCAGCCCCAGCATTTT
TRBD1	NA	TRBV19	TRBJ1-2	CASSIRDREYGYTF	TGTGCCAGTAGTATACGGGACAGGGAGTATGGCTACACCTTC
NA	NA	TRBV19	TRBJ2-7	CASSIKTVSYEQYF	TGTGCCAGTAGTATTAAGACAGTCTCCTACGAGCAGTACTTC
NA	NA	TRBV27	TRBJ2-5	CASSLFGGGHQETQYF	TGTGCCAGCAGTTTATTTGGGGGAGGCCACCAAGAGACCCAGTACTTC
TRBD2	NA	TRBV7-3	TRBJ2-1	CASSLTVPSGSDEQFF	TGTGCCAGCAGCTTAACGGTCCCCAGCGGGAGCGATGAGCAGTTCTTC
NA	NA	TRBV5-4	TRBJ2-3	CASSPGGTKGADTQYF	TGTGCCAGCAGCCCAGGGGGGACAAAGGGAGCAGATACGCAGTATTTT
NA	NA	TRBV5-3	TRBJ1-5	CARSLWHPSSSNQPQHF	TGTGCCAGAAGCTTGTGGCACCCATCCTCCAGCAATCAGCCCCAGCATTTT
NA	NA	TRBV2	TRBJ1-5	CASSVDQEGAQHF	TGTGCCAGCAGTGTTGACCAAGAGGGGGCCCAGCATTTT
NA	NA	TRBV19	TRBJ1-2	CASRRTDGRDTF	TGTGCCAGTAGGAGGACAGACGGTAGAGACACCTTC
TRBD1	NA	TRBV5-4	TRBJ1-1	CASSLGEGGREAFF	TGTGCCAGCAGCTTGGGGGAAGGGGGCAGGGAAGCTTTCTTT
NA	NA	TRBV5-6	TRBJ2-7	CASSFGGTRPYEQYF	TGTGCCAGCAGCTTCGGCGGTACCCGACCCTACGAGCAGTACTTC
NA	NA	TRBV28	TRBJ1-2	CASTPTGESYGYTF	TGTGCCAGCACCCCTACAGGAGAGAGCTATGGCTACACCTTC
NA	NA	TRBV2	TRBJ2-7	CASSGLARSYEQYF	TGTGCCAGCAGTGGCCTAGCGCGTTCCTACGAGCAGTACTTC
NA	NA	TRBV2	TRBJ2-7	CASLTRYEQYF	TGTGCCAGCCTTACGCGGTACGAGCAGTACTTC
NA	few	TRBV6-5	TRBJ2-5	CASSSRQVGETQYF	TGTGCCAGCAGTTCCCGACAGGTGGGGGAGACCCAGTACTTC
TRBD2	NA	TRBV9	TRBJ2-3	CASSVTSGRAGAQYF	TGTGCCAGCAGCGTAACTAGCGGGAGGGCCGGGGCGCAGTATTTT
NA	NA	TRBV6-1	TRBJ1-2	CASSELAVYGYTF	TGTGCCAGCAGTGAATTGGCAGTCTATGGCTACACCTTC
NA	NA	TRBV5-1	TRBJ2-2	CASSLRSQNTGELFF	TGCGCCAGCAGCTTACGTAGTCAGAACACCGGGGAGCTGTTTTTT
NA	NA	TRBV5-4	TRBJ2-5	CASSSRAEEETQYF	TGTGCCAGCAGTTCTAGGGCGGAGGAGGAGACCCAGTACTTC
TRBD2	NA	TRBV4-1	TRBJ2-3	CASSRSVLAGPDTQYF	TGCGCCAGCAGCCGCTCTGTCCTAGCGGGCCCCGATACGCAGTATTTT
TRBD1	NA	TRBV6-5	TRBJ2-1	CASSLGQGILEQFF	TGTGCCAGCAGTTTGGGACAGGGGATTCTGGAGCAGTTCTTC
TRBD1	NA	TRBV5-6	TRBJ2-5	CASSFPPGQGQETQYF	TGTGCCAGCAGCTTCCCCCCGGGACAGGGGCAAGAGACCCAGTACTTC
NA	NA	TRBV7-9	TRBJ1-5	CASGAGTLGLGVNQPQHF	TGTGCCAGTGGGGCTGGAACTTTGGGCCTTGGGGTGAATCAGCCCCAGCATTTT
TRBD1	once	TRBV7-6	TRBJ1-1	CASSLGTGAMNTEAFF	TGTGCCAGCAGCCTCGGGACAGGGGCCATGAACACTGAAGCTTTCTTT
NA	NA	TRBV7-8	TRBJ2-1	CASSLLYRNNEQFF	TGTGCCAGCAGCTTATTGTACAGAAACAATGAGCAGTTCTTC
NA	NA	TRBV6-1	TRBJ1-5	CASSAQGNQPQHF	TGTGCCAGCAGCGCGCAGGGAAATCAGCCCCAGCATTTT
NA	NA	TRBV6-1	TRBJ1-5	CASSGEQTYSNQPQHF	TGTGCCAGCAGTGGGGAGCAGACGTATAGCAATCAGCCCCAGCATTTT
NA	NA	TRBV7-8	TRBJ2-1	CASSTTSTRSYNEQFF	TGTGCCAGCAGCACCACTAGCACCCGCTCCTACAATGAGCAGTTCTTC
NA	NA	TRBV10-1	TRBJ1-5	CASSSSGNQPQHF	TGCGCCAGCAGTTCCAGCGGTAATCAGCCCCAGCATTTT
NA	NA	TRBV11-2	TRBJ1-5	CASSLEGDSNQPQHF	TGTGCCAGCAGCCTCGAGGGGGATAGCAATCAGCCCCAGCATTTT
TRBD2	NA	TRBV7-3	TRBJ2-5	CASSLSVSGMETQYF	TGTGCCAGCAGCTTAAGTGTTAGCGGGATGGAGACCCAGTACTTC
TRBD1	NA	TRBV18	TRBJ1-5	CASSQGTGGNNQPQHF	TGTGCCAGCTCACAAGGGACAGGGGGTAACAATCAGCCCCAGCATTTT
NA	once	TRBV5-6	TRBJ1-1	CASSFPGEFTEAFF	TGTGCCAGCAGCTTCCCAGGGGAATTCACTGAAGCTTTCTTT
NA	NA	TRBV27	TRBJ2-2	CASSPQELFF	TGTGCCAGCAGTCCCCAGGAGCTGTTTTTT
TRBD2	NA	TRBV7-7	TRBJ2-5	CASSRGLTAETQYF	TGTGCCAGCAGCAGGGGACTAACGGCCGAGACCCAGTACTTC
TRBD1	NA	TRBV2	TRBJ2-1	CASRRDRGQGEQFF	TGTGCCAGCAGGAGGGACAGGGGGCAGGGTGAGCAGTTCTTC